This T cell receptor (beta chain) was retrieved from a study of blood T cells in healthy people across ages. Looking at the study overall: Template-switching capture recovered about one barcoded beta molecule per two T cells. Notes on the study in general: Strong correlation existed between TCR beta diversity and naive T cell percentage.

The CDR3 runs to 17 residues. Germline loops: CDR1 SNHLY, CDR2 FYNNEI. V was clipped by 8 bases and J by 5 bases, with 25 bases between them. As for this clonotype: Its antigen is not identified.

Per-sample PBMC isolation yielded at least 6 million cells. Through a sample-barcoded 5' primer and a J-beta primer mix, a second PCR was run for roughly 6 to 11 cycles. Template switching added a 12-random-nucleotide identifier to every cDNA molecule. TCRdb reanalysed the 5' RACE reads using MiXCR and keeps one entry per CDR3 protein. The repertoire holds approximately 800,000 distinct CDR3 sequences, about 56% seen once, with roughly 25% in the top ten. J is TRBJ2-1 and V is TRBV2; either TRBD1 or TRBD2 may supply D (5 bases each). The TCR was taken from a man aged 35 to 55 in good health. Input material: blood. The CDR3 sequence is CASGGKVPLMTDNEQFF. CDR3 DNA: TGTGCCAGCGGGGGAAAAGTTCCCTTGATGACCGACAATGAGCAGTTCTTC. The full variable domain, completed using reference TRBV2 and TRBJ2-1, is EPEVTQTPSHQVTQMGQEVILRCVPISNHLYFYWYRQILGQKVEFLVSFYNNEISEKSEIFDDQFSVERPDGSNFTLKIRSTKLEDSAMYFCASGGKVPLMTDNEQFFGPGTRLTVL.